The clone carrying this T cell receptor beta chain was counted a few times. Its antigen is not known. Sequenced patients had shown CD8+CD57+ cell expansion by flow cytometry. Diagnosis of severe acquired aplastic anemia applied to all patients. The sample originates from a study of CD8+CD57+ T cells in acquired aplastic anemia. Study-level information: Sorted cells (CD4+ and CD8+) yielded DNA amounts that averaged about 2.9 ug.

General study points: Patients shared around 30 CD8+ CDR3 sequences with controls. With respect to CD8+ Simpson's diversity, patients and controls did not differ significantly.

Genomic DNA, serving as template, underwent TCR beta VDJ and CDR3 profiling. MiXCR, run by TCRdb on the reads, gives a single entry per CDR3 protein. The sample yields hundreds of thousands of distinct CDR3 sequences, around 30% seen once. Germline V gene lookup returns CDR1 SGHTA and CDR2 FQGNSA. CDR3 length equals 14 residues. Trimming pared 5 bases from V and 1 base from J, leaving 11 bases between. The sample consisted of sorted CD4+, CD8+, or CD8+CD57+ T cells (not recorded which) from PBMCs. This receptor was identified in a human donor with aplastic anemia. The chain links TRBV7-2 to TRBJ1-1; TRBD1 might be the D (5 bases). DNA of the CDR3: TGTGCCAGCAGCCGATCCAGGGAGAACACTGAAGCTTTCTTT. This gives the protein CASSRSRENTEAFF.